These 7 T cell receptor beta chains came from one sample sequenced in a study of T-cell memory formation after mild COVID-19. TCRdb processed the 5' RACE reads anew with MiXCR; each CDR3 protein has one entry. The data show tens of thousands of distinct CDR3 sequences, roughly 10% seen once. The sequenced sample consisted of PBMCs or a T cell subset sorted from them (not recorded which). These receptors were taken from a man younger than 35 who had mild COVID-19 (a few samples of this study predate the infection). Cell type and time point are not known.

The sample holds many counts of this clonotype. V and J are TRBV6-5 and TRBJ1-1, with D possibly TRBD1 on 5 matching bases. The CDR3 consists of 13 residues. The V gene's germline CDR1 is MNHEY and CDR2 SVGAGI. Trimming removed 6 bases at V and 1 base at J, with 9 bases between. CDR3 in DNA: TGTGCCAGCAGAAACGGACAGAACACTGAAGCTTTCTTT. The encoded protein is CASRNGQNTEAFF.

This clonotype was seen at least ten times. The CDR3, as DNA: TGTGCCAGCTCAGATGGGAGCTCCGAATATTCACCCCTCCACTTT. Translation: CASSDGSSEYSPLHF. The chain employs TRBV18 and TRBJ1-6; D ambiguous. The CDR3 loop spans 15 amino acids. Germline lookup yields CDR1 KGHSH and CDR2 LQKENI. V was trimmed by 5 bases and J by 8 bases, leaving 16 bases between them.

In its sample, this clonotype was seen a few times. A read error is possible here, since a much larger clone lies one base away. The rearrangement joins TRBV4-3 to TRBJ1-6; D is uncertain. CDR1 is LGHNA and CDR2 is YSLEER in the germline V gene. CDR3 length: 16 residues. For the CDR3, the DNA is TGCGCCAGCAGCCAAGCCCTAAGCTCCTATACTTCACCCCTCCACTTT. It yields the protein CASSQALSSYTSPLHF.

This clonotype was recorded at least ten times. The J gene is TRBJ1-1, the V gene TRBV29-1, with TRBD1 matching 8 bases. With V trimmed by 4 bases and J by 0 bases, 7 bases remained unmatched. The CDR3 extends over 15 amino acids. Per the germline V gene, CDR1 is SQVTM and CDR2 is ANQGSEA. CDR3 DNA: TGCAGCGTTGGTCAACAGGGGGAAATGAACACTGAAGCTTTCTTT. Its translation is CSVGQQGEMNTEAFF.

This clonotype was counted many times. The chain recombines TRBV7-2 with TRBJ2-5; D gene uncertain. This CDR3 comprises 15 residues. Per germline, CDR1 SGHTA and CDR2 FQGNSA. V lost 2 bases, J lost 1 base, and 11 bases lay in between. The chain's CDR3 is CASSLFGLSQETQYF. For the CDR3, the DNA is TGTGCCAGCAGCTTATTCGGTTTAAGCCAAGAGACCCAGTACTTC.

This clonotype was seen repeatedly, ten times or more. J is TRBJ2-3 and V is TRBV7-2; TRBD1 is a possible D gene (6 bases). This CDR3 region has 15 residues. Germline V gives CDR1 SGHTA, CDR2 FQGNSA. Trimming shortened V by 7 bases and J by 1 base, and 15 bases separated the two germline ends. CDR3 amino acids: CASTKPGHRTDTQYF. CDR3 in DNA: TGTGCCAGCACCAAACCGGGACACCGCACAGATACGCAGTATTTT.

This clonotype was observed at least ten times. The V gene is TRBV20-1, the J gene TRBJ2-5; 7 positions match TRBD2. CDR1 is DFQATT, CDR2 SNEGSKA, per germline (reference sequence). The CDR3 is 14 residues long. The J segment lost 4 bases and the V segment lost 1 base, leaving 6 bases of the junction unmatched. In DNA, the CDR3 is TGCAGTGCTAGAGTTGGGAGGGTCACAGAGACCCAGTACTTC. Translated, it gives CSARVGRVTETQYF.